Following are 17 T cell receptor beta chains from one sample sequenced in a study of T cells in women clearing cervical HPV infection. The protocol was immunoSEQ multiplex PCR, while the TCRdb copy is restricted to in-frame clones and leaves out a portion. The table lists over 10,000 clones, with around a quarter in the top ten. Sequencing was performed on blood buffy coat. These receptors all stem from a woman aged 18-69 years with a cervical HPV16 infection that either progressed to CIN3+ or cleared (not recorded which).

The CDR3 here is CSASTGMSYEQYF. The sequenced part of the CDR3 DNA is TGCAGTGCTAGTACGGGGATGAGCTACGAG. The V call is TRBV20-1, the J call TRBJ2-7; perhaps TRBD2 as D (5 bases). With the read ending 3 residues before the CDR3 end, the germline J gene is used to fill in that end. This CDR3 is built from 13 residues. Per the germline V gene, CDR1 is DFQATT and CDR2 is SNEGSKA (reference sequence). Trimming took 3 bases from V and 3 from J, leaving 12 bases between them.

On this clone itself: Mismatch with germline at one junction end may stem from a read error. The CDR3 end falls 3 residues outside the read, so it is completed with the germline J gene. V and J are TRBV7-7 and TRBJ2-1; TRBD2 is a possible D gene (6 bases). The CDR3 sequence is 13 residues long. CDR1 and CDR2 from the germline V gene are SSHAT and FNYEAQ (reference sequence). This chain's CDR3 is CASSSGLINEQFF. CDR3 DNA, as far as it was read: TGTGCTAGCAGCTCGGGACTCATTAATGAG.

To note about this clone: With the read ending 3 residues before the CDR3 end, the germline J gene is used to fill in that end. The chain carries TRBV5-1 and TRBJ2-5; 12 nucleotides agree with TRBD2. Germline-derived CDR1 and CDR2 are SGHRS and YFSETQ. Losses at the gene ends were 0 bases for V and 5 bases for J; bases not matched to a gene: 5. This CDR3 has 16 residues. CDR3 amino acids: CASSLASSGGAETQYF. The CDR3 DNA, read in part, is TGCGCCAGCAGCTTGGCCTCTAGCGGGGGGGCGGAGACC.

In regard to this clone: The DNA ends 3 residues before the CDR3 does, and the rest of the CDR3 is filled in from the germline J gene. J is TRBJ1-3 and V is TRBV30, with D unresolved. Germline CDR1 GTSNPN, CDR2 SVGIG (reference sequence). V was shortened by 1 base and J by 3 bases, with 7 bases between the two germline ends. The CDR3 covers 13 residues. The covered CDR3 bases are TGTGCCTGGAGTGCGGGTGGTGGAAACACC. This encodes CAWSAGGGNT. From start to end, the CDR3 is CAWSAGGGNTIYF.

To note about this clone: The observed sequence ends 3 residues before the CDR3 terminus, with the missing tail filled in from the germline J gene. The genes are TRBV20-1 and TRBJ2-1, with 10 bases matching TRBD2. Trimming took 3 bases from V and 4 from J; bases not matched to a gene: 6. The CDR3 has 15 residues. Germline V gives CDR1 DFQATT, CDR2 SNEGSKA (reference sequence). The sequenced CDR3 bases are TGCAGTGCTAGCGCGGCGACTAGCGGGTACAATGAG. Its translation: CSASAATSGYNE. The CDR3 as a whole reads CSASAATSGYNEQFF.

On this clone: The read halts 3 residues ahead of the CDR3 end, with the missing end drawn from the germline J gene. The rearrangement links TRBV12-3 or TRBV12-4 to TRBJ2-1; 11 nucleotides align to TRBD2. The CDR3 contains 15 residues. The J segment lost 5 bases and the V segment lost 6 bases, leaving 6 bases of the junction unmatched. CDR3 sequence reads: CASSLTSGGNNEQFF. The CDR3 DNA, read in part, is TGTGCCAGCAGCTTAACTAGCGGGGGTAACAATGAG.

This clone shows up as large by frequency. The CDR3 loop reads CAISKTSGGTDTQYF. Incomplete CDR3 DNA: TGTGCCATCAGTAAGACTAGCGGGGGAACCGATACG. The chain combines TRBV10-3 with TRBJ2-3; 12 bases map to TRBD2. The CDR3 goes on 3 residues after the read ends, and that part is filled in from the germline J gene. This CDR3 region has 15 residues. V was clipped by 5 bases and J by 6 bases; unmatched bases: 6. Germline loops: CDR1 ENHRY, CDR2 SYGVKD.

In regard to this clone: The missing CDR3 end, 3 residues past where the read stops, is filled in from the germline J gene. The rearrangement uses TRBV10-3 and TRBJ2-2; no firm D call. The CDR3 runs 12 residues. V shed 9 bases and J shed 1 base, with 6 bases lying between them. Germline V gene sequence: CDR1 ENHRY, CDR2 SYGVKD. Incomplete CDR3 DNA: TGTGCCATACAAGAGAACACCGGGGAG. It encodes CAIQENTGE. The entire CDR3 reads CAIQENTGELFF.

A word on this clone: The read gets to within 3 residues of the CDR3 end, and the germline J gene fills in the rest. The chain combines TRBV28 with TRBJ2-4; D gene ambiguous. V gave up 8 bases and J gave up 0 bases, with 5 bases separating them. CDR3 length: 12 amino acids. Germline CDR1 reads MDHEN; CDR2 reads SYDVKM. CDR3 amino acids: CASGLAKNIQYF. The sequenced part of the CDR3 DNA is TGTGCCAGCGGCCTAGCCAAAAACATT.

Points on this clone: The read halts 3 residues ahead of the CDR3 end, with the missing end drawn from the germline J gene. The same CDR3 also results from other DNA sequences found in this sample. The chain couples TRBV2 to TRBJ1-5; D is undetermined. The V end lost 0 bases, the J end lost 0 bases, and 3 bases lay between the germline ends. Per the germline V gene, CDR1 is SNHLY and CDR2 is FYNNEI. CDR3 length equals 14 residues. The chain's CDR3 is CASSEAYSNQPQHF. The CDR3 bases that were read are TGTGCCAGCAGTGAAGCGTATAGCAATCAGCCC. Full variable domain (remainder filled in from reference TRBV2 and TRBJ1-5): EPEVTQTPSHQVTQMGQEVILRCVPISNHLYFYWYRQILGQKVEFLVSFYNNEISEKSEIFDDQFSVERPDGSNFTLKIRSTKLEDSAMYFCASSEAYSNQPQHFGDGTRLSIL.

Turning to this clone: At one boundary the junction diverges from the germline segment, which might be a read error. The read falls 3 residues short of the CDR3 end, and the missing part is taken from the germline J gene. The chain couples TRBV7-7 to TRBJ2-5, with TRBD1 matching over 10 bases. This CDR3 has 15 amino acids. Germline V lookup: CDR1 SSHAT, CDR2 FNYEAQ (reference sequence). Incomplete CDR3 DNA: TGTGCTAGCAGCTGGGGACAGGGGTACCAAGAGACC. Its translation: CASSWGQGYQET. The entire CDR3 is CASSWGQGYQETQYF.

As to this clone: Coverage ceases 3 residues before the CDR3 finishes, and the germline J gene fills in the end. This sequence joins TRBV10-2 and TRBJ1-5; 8 bases align to TRBD1. The CDR3 spans 13 residues. With 6 bases clipped from V and 4 bases from J, the junction kept 2 bases outside the gene matches. Germline assignment: CDR1 WSHSY and CDR2 SAAADI. CDR3 residues: CASRDRDNQPQHF. Incomplete CDR3 DNA: TGCGCCAGCAGGGACAGGGATAATCAGCCC.

Regarding this clone: The read ends 3 residues shy of where the CDR3 ends; the end is completed using the germline J gene. The chain recombines TRBV4-2 with TRBJ2-5; 13 bases line up with TRBD2. The CDR3 loop spans 17 amino acids. Trimming at V came to 2 bases and at J to 5 bases, leaving 8 bases not matched to a gene. Germline assignment: CDR1 LGHNA and CDR2 YNFKEQ. The CDR3 bases that were read are TGTGCCAGCAGCCAAACCGGGACTAGCGGGGCGGCGGAGACC. This encodes CASSQTGTSGAAET. The whole CDR3 reads CASSQTGTSGAAETQYF.

As regards this clone: The read stops 3 residues short of the end of the CDR3; the missing end is completed from the germline J gene. This sequence joins TRBV30 and TRBJ1-6; D gene ambiguous. CDR3 length equals 12 residues. Germline V gene data show CDR1 as GTSNPN and CDR2 as SVGIG (reference sequence). Trimming cost V 3 bases and J 6 bases, with 6 bases left between them. Partial CDR3 DNA: TGTGCCTGGAGGCAGGCTAATTCACCC. This sequence encodes CAWRQANSP. The complete CDR3 protein is CAWRQANSPLHF.

For this clone: The CDR3 end falls 3 residues outside the read, so it is completed with the germline J gene. The chain is built from TRBV12-5 and TRBJ2-7, with D perhaps matching TRBD1 (5 bases). The V end was cut by 3 bases, the J end by 4 bases, with 16 bases between. Germline V lookup: CDR1 LGHNT, CDR2 FRNRAP. The CDR3 is 15 amino acids. CDR3 DNA (partial): TGTGCTAGTGGTTTTGCCAGGGCAGGAGATTACGAG. Encoded protein: CASGFARAGDYE. The full-length CDR3 reads as CASGFARAGDYEQYF.

As to this clone: Read sequence stops 3 residues before the CDR3 end, and the germline J gene provides the missing end. The J gene is TRBJ2-3, the V gene TRBV5-1; a possible D gene is TRBD2 (6 bases). CDR1 is SGHRS and CDR2 is YFSETQ in the germline V gene. Trimming shortened V by 10 bases and J by 6 bases, and 18 bases separated the two germline ends. The CDR3 has 13 amino acids. The covered CDR3 bases are TGCGCCTCCCGACTAGGAGGTGCCGATACG. It translates to CASRLGGADT. The entire CDR3 reads CASRLGGADTQYF.

As to this clone: The read falls 3 residues short of the CDR3 end, and the missing part is taken from the germline J gene. The chain has TRBV5-1 and TRBJ2-4; D is possibly TRBD2 (6 bases). Germline V gene data show CDR1 as SGHRS and CDR2 as YFSETQ. This CDR3 contains 16 residues. Trimming removed 3 bases from V and 3 bases from J, with 16 bases in between. The CDR3 DNA, read in part, is TGCGCCAGCAGCTCCCCCTTAATGGGGGGCAAAAACATT. Translated: CASSSPLMGGKNI. The full CDR3 sequence reads CASSSPLMGGKNIQYF.